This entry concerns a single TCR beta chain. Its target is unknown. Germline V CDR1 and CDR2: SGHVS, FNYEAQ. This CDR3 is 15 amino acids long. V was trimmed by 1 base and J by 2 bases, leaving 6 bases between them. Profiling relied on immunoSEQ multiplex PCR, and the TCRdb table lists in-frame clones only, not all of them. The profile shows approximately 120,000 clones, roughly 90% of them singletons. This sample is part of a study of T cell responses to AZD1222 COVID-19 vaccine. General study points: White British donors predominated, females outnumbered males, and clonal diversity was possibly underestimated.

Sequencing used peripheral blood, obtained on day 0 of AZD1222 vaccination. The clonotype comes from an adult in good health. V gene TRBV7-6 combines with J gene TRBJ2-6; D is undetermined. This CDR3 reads CASSLGATGANVLTF. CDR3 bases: TGTGCCAGCAGCTTAGGAGCCACTGGGGCCAACGTCCTGACTTTC.